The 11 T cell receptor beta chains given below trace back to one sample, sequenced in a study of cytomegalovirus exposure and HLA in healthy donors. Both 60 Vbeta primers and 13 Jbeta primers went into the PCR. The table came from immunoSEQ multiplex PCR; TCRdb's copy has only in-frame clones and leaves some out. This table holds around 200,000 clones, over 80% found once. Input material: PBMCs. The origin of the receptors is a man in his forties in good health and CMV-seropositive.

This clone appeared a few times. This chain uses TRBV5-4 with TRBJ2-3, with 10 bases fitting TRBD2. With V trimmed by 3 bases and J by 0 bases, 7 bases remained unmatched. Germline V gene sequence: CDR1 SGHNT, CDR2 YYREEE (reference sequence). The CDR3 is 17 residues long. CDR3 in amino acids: CASSSWTSGRSTDTQYF. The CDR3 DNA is TGTGCCAGCAGCTCGTGGACTAGCGGACGCAGCACAGATACGCAGTATTTT.

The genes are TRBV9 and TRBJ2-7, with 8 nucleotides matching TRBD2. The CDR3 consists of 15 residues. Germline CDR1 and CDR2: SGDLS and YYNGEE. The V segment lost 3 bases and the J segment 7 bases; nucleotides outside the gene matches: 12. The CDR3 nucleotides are TGTGCCAGCAGCGCTCAAGCGGGGGACCTCGGAGAGCAGTACTTC. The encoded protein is CASSAQAGDLGEQYF.

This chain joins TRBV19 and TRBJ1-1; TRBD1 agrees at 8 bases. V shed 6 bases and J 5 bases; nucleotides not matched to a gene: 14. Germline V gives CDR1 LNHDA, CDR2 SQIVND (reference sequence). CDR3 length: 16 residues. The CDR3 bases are TGTGCCAGTAGAGGCCAACCCGGGACAGGCGGGACTGAAGCTTTCTTT. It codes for CASRGQPGTGGTEAFF.

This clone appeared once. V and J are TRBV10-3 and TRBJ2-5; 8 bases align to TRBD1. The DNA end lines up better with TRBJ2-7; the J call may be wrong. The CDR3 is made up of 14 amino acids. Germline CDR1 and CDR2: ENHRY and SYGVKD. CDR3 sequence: CAISESDRVDEQYF. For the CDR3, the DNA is TGTGCCATCAGTGAGTCGGACAGGGTCGACGAGCAGTACTTC.

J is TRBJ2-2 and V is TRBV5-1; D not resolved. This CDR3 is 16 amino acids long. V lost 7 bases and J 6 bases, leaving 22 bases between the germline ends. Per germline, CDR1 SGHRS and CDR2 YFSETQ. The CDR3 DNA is TGCGCCAGCGGCCCAACGGCGCTAGTCAAATCCGGGGAGCTGTTTTTT. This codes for CASGPTALVKSGELFF.

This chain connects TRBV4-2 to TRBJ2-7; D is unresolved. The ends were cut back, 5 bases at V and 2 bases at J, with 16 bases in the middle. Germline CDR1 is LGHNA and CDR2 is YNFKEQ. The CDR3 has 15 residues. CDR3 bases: TGTGCCAGCAGCGCAGGTCCCTTGAACGCCTACGAGCAGTACTTC. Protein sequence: CASSAGPLNAYEQYF.

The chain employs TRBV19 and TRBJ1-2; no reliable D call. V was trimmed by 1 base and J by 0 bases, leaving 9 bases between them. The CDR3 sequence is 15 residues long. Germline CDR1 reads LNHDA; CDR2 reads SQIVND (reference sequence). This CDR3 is CASSIGQNTNYGYTF. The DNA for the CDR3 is TGTGCCAGTAGTATAGGGCAGAATACTAACTATGGCTACACCTTC.

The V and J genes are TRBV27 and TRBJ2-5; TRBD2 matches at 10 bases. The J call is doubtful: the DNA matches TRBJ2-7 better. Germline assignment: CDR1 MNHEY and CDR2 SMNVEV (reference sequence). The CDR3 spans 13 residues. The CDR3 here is CASSPGLATEQYF. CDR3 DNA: TGTGCCAGCAGTCCGGGACTAGCGACCGAGCAGTACTTC.

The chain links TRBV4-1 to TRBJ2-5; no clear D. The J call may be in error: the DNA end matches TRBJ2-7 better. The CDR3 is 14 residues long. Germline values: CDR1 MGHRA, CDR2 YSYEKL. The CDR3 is CASSHGAITYEQYF. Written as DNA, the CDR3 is TGCGCCAGCAGCCATGGAGCGATCACCTACGAGCAGTACTTC.

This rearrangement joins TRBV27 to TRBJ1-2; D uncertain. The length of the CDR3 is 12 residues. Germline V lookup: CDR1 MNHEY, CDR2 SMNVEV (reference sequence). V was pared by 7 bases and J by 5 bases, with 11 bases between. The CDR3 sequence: CASKSGWYGYTF. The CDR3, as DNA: TGTGCCAGCAAATCAGGCTGGTATGGCTACACCTTC.

This chain's CDR3 is CASSLSGGLGETQYF. CDR3 DNA: TGTGCCAGCAGCTTGTCAGGTGGACTAGGCGAGACCCAGTACTTC. This chain joins TRBV5-6 and TRBJ2-7, with 7 bases aligning to TRBD2. The J call may not be correct, given that the DNA end is closer to TRBJ2-5. The CDR3 consists of 15 residues. Germline CDR1 and CDR2: SGHDT and YYEEEE.